The T cell receptor (beta chain) described here comes from a study of OX40 agonist ivuxolimab in advanced cancers. The CDR3 runs to 12 residues. V lost 3 bases and J 6 bases, leaving 8 bases between the germline ends. Germline assignment: CDR1 GTSNPN and CDR2 SVGIG (reference sequence). Here immunoSEQ multiplex PCR was the method, and the copy in TCRdb shows in-frame clones only, minus some. The table includes 45,000 to 75,000 clones, roughly 77% detected once. The clonotype originates from an adult with an advanced solid tumor such as melanoma, head and neck, liver or kidney cancer. The rearrangement joins TRBV30 to TRBJ2-2; D call uncertain. The specimen comprised CD4+ or CD8+ T cells sorted from blood, sampled in a trial of the OX40 agonist ivuxolimab. The CDR3 is CAWSHGSGELFF. CDR3 nucleotides: TGTGCCTGGAGCCATGGGTCCGGGGAGCTGTTTTTT.